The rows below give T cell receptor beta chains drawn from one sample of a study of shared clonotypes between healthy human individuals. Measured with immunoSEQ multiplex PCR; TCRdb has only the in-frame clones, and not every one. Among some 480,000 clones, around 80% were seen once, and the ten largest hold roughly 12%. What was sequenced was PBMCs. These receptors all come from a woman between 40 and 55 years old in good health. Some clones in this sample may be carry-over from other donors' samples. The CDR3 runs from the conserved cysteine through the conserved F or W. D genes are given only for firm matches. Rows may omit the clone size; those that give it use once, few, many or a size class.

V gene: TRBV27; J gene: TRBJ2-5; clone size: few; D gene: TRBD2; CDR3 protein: CASSLSSGTFETQYF; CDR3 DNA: TGTGCCAGCAGTTTGAGTAGCGGGACCTTCGAGACCCAGTACTTC
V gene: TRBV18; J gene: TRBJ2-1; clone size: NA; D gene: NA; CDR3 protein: CASSGIGYNEQFF; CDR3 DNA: TGTGCCAGCTCAGGTATTGGCTACAATGAGCAGTTCTTC
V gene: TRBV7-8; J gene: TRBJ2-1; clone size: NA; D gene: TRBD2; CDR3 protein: CASSSRGGVAGVKYEQFF; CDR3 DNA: TGTGCCAGCAGCTCCCGGGGAGGGGTAGCGGGAGTAAAGTATGAGCAGTTCTTC
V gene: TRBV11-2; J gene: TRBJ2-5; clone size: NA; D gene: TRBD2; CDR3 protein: CASSLVISSGAQETQYF; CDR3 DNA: TGTGCCAGCAGCTTAGTCATCTCTAGCGGAGCCCAAGAGACCCAGTACTTC
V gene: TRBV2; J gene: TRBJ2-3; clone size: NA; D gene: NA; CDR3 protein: CATQRAAGGRDTQYF; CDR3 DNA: TGTGCCACTCAACGGGCGGCCGGAGGGAGGGATACGCAGTATTTT
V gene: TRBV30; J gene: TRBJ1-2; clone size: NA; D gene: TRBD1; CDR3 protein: CAWSPTGVQGYTF; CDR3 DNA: TGTGCCTGGAGTCCCACAGGGGTACAGGGCTACACCTTC
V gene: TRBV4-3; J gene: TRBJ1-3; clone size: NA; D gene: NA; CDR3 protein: CASSQVVLNSGNTIYF; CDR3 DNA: TGCGCCAGCAGCCAAGTTGTACTGAACTCTGGAAACACCATATATTTT
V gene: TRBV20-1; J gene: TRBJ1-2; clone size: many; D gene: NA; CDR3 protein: CSAYDGYTF; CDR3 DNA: TGCAGTGCTTACGATGGCTACACCTTC
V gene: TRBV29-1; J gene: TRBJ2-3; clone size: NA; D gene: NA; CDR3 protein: CSVVGFWLADSNTQYF; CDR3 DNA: TGCAGCGTTGTCGGTTTTTGGCTAGCCGACTCAAATACGCAGTATTTT
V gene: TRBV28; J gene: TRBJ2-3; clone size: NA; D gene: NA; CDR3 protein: CASSLPGFGDTQYF; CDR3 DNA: TGTGCCAGCAGTTTGCCAGGCTTTGGAGATACGCAGTATTTT
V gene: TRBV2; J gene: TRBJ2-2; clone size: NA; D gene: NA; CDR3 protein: CASSETTNTGELFF; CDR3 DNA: TGTGCCAGCAGTGAGACCACAAACACCGGGGAGCTGTTTTTT
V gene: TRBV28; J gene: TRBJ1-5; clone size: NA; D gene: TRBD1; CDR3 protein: CASSLFGTGLGQPQHF; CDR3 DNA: TGTGCCAGCAGTTTATTCGGGACAGGGTTGGGGCAGCCCCAGCATTTT
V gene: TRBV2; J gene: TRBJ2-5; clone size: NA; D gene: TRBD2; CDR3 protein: CASHRTRSDQETQYF; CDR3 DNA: TGTGCCAGTCACCGGACTAGGTCAGACCAAGAGACCCAGTACTTC
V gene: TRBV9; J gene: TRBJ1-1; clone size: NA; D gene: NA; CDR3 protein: CASSTTGTTEAFF; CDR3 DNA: TGTGCCAGCTCGACGACAGGAACCACTGAAGCTTTCTTT
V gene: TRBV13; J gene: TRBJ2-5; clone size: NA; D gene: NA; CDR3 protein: CASSFRNLAAETQYF; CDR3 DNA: TGTGCCAGCAGCTTTCGTAATCTCGCGGCAGAGACCCAGTACTTC
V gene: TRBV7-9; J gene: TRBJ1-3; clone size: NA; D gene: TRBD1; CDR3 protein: CASSIRDRDFSGNTIYF; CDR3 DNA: TGTGCCAGCAGCATCCGGGACAGGGATTTTTCCGGAAACACCATATATTTT
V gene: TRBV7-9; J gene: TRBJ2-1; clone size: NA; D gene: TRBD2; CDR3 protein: CASSLGPLADNEQFF; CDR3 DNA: TGTGCCAGCAGCTTAGGGCCCCTAGCGGACAATGAGCAGTTCTTC
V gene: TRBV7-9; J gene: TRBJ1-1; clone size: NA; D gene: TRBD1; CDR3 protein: CAITLLIRGLDTEAFF; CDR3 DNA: TGTGCCATCACCCTACTGATCAGGGGGCTGGACACTGAAGCTTTCTTT
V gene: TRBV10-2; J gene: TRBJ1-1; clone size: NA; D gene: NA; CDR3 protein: CASSESVGPGPNSEAFF; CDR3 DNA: TGCGCCAGCAGTGAGTCGGTAGGGCCGGGGCCGAACAGTGAAGCTTTCTTT
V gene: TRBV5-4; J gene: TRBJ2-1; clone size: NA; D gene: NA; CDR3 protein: CASSSHPQGRERDYNEQFF; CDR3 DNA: TGTGCCAGCAGCTCTCACCCCCAAGGGCGGGAAAGGGACTACAATGAGCAGTTCTTC
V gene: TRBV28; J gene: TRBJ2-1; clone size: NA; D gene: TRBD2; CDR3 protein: CASSLSTSGSGYNEQFF; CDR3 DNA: TGTGCCAGCAGTTTATCCACTAGCGGGAGTGGGTACAATGAGCAGTTCTTC
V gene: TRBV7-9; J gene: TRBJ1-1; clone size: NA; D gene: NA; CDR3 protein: CASSQQGSTEAFF; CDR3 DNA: TGTGCCAGCAGCCAACAGGGATCCACTGAAGCTTTCTTT
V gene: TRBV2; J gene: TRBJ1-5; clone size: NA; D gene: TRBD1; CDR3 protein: CASSTQGVQQPQHF; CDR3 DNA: TGTGCCAGCAGTACTCAGGGGGTACAGCAGCCCCAGCATTTT
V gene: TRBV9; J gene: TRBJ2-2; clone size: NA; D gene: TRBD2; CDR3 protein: CASSGAGLAGGGTGELFF; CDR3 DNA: TGTGCCAGCAGCGGCGCGGGACTAGCGGGAGGTGGGACCGGGGAGCTGTTTTTT
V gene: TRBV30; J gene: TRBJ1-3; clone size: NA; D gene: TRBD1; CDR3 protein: CAWAPTGTGNTIYF; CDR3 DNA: TGTGCCTGGGCCCCGACAGGGACTGGAAACACCATATATTTT
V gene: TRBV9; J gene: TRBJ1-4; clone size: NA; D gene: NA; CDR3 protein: CASSVGVGRNEKLFF; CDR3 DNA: TGTGCCAGCAGCGTAGGGGTGGGGCGTAATGAAAAACTGTTTTTT
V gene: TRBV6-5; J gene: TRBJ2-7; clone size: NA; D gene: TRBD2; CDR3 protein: CASRSTSGRAYEQYF; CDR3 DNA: TGTGCCAGCAGGTCTACTAGCGGGAGGGCCTACGAGCAGTACTTC
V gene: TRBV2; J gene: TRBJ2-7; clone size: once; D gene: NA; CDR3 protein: CASKSGQQYEQYF; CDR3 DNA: TGTGCCAGCAAAAGTGGACAACAATACGAGCAGTACTTC
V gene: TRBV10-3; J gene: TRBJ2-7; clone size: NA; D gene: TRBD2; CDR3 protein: CAISEYMAGETYEQYF; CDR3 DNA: TGTGCCATCAGTGAGTATATGGCGGGAGAGACCTACGAGCAGTACTTC
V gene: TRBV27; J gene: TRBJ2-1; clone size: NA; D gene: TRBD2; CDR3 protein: CASSFRTSGSRYNEQFF; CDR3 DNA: TGTGCCAGCAGTTTTCGGACTAGCGGGAGTAGGTACAATGAGCAGTTCTTC
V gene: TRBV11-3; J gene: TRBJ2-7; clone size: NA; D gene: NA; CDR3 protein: CASSLVRDFSPEQYF; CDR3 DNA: TGTGCCAGCAGCTTAGTCCGGGACTTCTCCCCCGAGCAGTACTTC
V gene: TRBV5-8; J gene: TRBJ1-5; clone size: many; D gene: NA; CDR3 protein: CASSLVRNQPQHF; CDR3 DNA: TGTGCCAGCAGCTTGGTCAGGAATCAGCCCCAGCATTTT
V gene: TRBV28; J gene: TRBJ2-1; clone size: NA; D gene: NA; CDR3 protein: CASSRQDFWSSSYNEQFF; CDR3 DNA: TGTGCCAGCAGCCGTCAGGATTTTTGGTCGAGCTCCTACAATGAGCAGTTCTTC
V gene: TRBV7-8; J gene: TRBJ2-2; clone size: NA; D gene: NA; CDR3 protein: CASSTLVGGELFF; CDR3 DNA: TGTGCCAGCAGCACCCTGGTGGGCGGGGAGCTGTTTTTT
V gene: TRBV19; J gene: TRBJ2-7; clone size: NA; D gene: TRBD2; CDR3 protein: CASSIGTSGNYEQYF; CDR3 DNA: TGTGCCAGTAGTATAGGGACTAGCGGGAACTACGAGCAGTACTTC
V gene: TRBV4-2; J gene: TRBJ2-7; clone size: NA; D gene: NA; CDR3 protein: CASSQDRASYEQYF; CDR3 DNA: TGTGCCAGCAGCCAAGATAGGGCGTCCTACGAGCAGTACTTC
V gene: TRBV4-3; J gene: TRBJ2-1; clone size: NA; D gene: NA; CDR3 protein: CASSQDGGYNEQFF; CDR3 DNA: TGCGCCAGCAGCCAAGATGGAGGGTACAATGAGCAGTTCTTC
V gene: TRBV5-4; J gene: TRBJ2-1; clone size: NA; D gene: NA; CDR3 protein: CASSLNGVSYNEQFF; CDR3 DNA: TGTGCCAGCAGCTTGAATGGAGTGTCCTACAATGAGCAGTTCTTC
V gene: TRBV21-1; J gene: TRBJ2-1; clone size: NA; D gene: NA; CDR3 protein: CASSKGLAGARGNEQFF; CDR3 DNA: TGTGCCAGCAGCAAGGGACTAGCGGGAGCAAGGGGGAATGAGCAGTTCTTC
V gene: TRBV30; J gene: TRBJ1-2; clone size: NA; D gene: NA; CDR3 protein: CAWRLGGGYTF; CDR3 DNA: TGTGCCTGGAGATTGGGAGGTGGCTACACCTTC
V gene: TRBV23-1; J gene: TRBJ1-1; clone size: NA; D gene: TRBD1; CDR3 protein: CASSQPRQGGTEAFF; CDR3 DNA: TGCGCCAGCAGTCAACCAAGACAGGGAGGGACTGAAGCTTTCTTT
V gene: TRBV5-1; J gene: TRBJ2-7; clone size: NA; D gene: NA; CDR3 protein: CASSLGEVYEQYF; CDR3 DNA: TGCGCCAGCAGCTTGGGTGAGGTCTACGAGCAGTACTTC